Shown below are 4 T cell receptor beta chains from a single sample sequenced in a study of technical replicates of blood from a few donors. Data came from immunoSEQ multiplex PCR; TCRdb stores just in-frame clones and leaves some out. This sample has around 13,000 clones, with 70% to 90% found just once. Sequences were obtained from PBMCs. Receptors were obtained from a human donor in good health.

V is TRBV7-9 and J is TRBJ2-7; 10 bases match TRBD2. The germline gives CDR1 SEHNR, CDR2 FQNEAQ (reference sequence). This CDR3 comprises 15 residues. With V trimmed by 4 bases and J by 5 bases, 8 bases remained unmatched. The CDR3 is CASSSLAGAFHEQYF. In nucleotides, the CDR3 is TGTGCCAGCAGCTCGCTAGCGGGAGCATTCCACGAGCAGTACTTC.

The V and J genes are TRBV5-1 and TRBJ2-1; 7 positions match TRBD1. CDR3 length: 18 residues. V shed 0 bases and J 1 base; nucleotides not matched to a gene: 10. In germline, CDR1 is SGHRS, CDR2 YFSETQ. The CDR3 here is CASSLGDRIPRSYNEQFF. The CDR3 nucleotides are TGCGCCAGCAGCTTGGGGGACAGAATACCCCGTTCCTACAATGAGCAGTTCTTC.

This clone was recorded once. The chain joins TRBV30 to TRBJ2-3; possible D gene TRBD2, 5 bases. Trimming took 2 bases from V and 2 from J, leaving 8 bases between them. This CDR3 comprises 13 residues. Germline V gene lookup returns CDR1 GTSNPN and CDR2 SVGIG (reference sequence). In DNA form, the CDR3 reads TGTGCCTGGAGTAGGCGGGCCACAGATACGCAGTATTTT. Translated: CAWSRRATDTQYF.

The chain is built from TRBV5-1 and TRBJ2-6; maybe TRBD1 (6 bases). The CDR3 is 15 amino acids. Germline-derived CDR1 and CDR2 are SGHRS and YFSETQ. Trimming took off 0 bases at V and 2 bases at J, with 6 bases between the two ends. The CDR3 DNA sequence: TGCGCCAGCAGCTTGGACAGGGCTGGGGCCAACGTCCTGACTTTC. This encodes CASSLDRAGANVLTF.